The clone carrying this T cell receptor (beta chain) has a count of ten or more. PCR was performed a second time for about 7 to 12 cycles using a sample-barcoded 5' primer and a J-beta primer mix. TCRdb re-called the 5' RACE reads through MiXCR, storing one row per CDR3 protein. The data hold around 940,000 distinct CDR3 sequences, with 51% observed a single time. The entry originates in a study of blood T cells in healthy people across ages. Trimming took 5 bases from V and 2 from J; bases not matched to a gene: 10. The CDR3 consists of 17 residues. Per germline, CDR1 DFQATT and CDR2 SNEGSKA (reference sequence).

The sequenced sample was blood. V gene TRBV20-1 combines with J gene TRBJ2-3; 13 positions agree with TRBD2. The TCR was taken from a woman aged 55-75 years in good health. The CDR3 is CSALGPGLAGPTDTQYF. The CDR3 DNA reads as TGCAGTGCTTTAGGTCCGGGACTAGCGGGACCCACAGATACGCAGTATTTT.